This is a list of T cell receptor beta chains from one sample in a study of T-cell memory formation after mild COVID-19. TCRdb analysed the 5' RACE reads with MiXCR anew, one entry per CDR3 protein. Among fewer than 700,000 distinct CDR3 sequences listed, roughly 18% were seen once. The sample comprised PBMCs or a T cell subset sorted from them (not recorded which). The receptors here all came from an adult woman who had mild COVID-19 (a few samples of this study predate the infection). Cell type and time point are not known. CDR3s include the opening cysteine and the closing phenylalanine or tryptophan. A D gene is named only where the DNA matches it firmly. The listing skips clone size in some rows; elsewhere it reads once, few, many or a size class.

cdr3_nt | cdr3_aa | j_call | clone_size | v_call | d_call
TGTGCCAGCATTCAGGGGACTAGCGTCAAGTCGGGCACAGATACGCAGTATTTT | CASIQGTSVKSGTDTQYF | TRBJ2-3 | - | TRBV18 | TRBD2
TGTGCCAGCGTTGTCCGGGACAGGGATACGCAGTATTTT | CASVVRDRDTQYF | TRBJ2-3 | - | TRBV2 | TRBD1
TGTGCCAGCAGACCTATCGACAGGGGGCCCTACGAGCAGTACTTC | CASRPIDRGPYEQYF | TRBJ2-7 | - | TRBV6-6 | TRBD1
TGTGCCAGCAGCTTGAGAAACATTCAGTACTTC | CASSLRNIQYF | TRBJ2-4 | many | TRBV7-2 | -
TGTGCCAGCAGCTATGTTAACAGGGAACCAATCTATGGCTACACCTTC | CASSYVNREPIYGYTF | TRBJ1-2 | few | TRBV6-5 | -
TGTGCCAGCAGCTCCACGTATAGCGGGAGCAACTCAGATACGCAGTATTTT | CASSSTYSGSNSDTQYF | TRBJ2-3 | few | TRBV7-9 | TRBD2
TGTGCCAGCAGCTTAGCGGCGGATGGGGGGTCGGGCTACACCTTC | CASSLAADGGSGYTF | TRBJ1-2 | - | TRBV7-9 | -
TGTGCCACCATTCCAGGGACGATCCAAGAGACCCAGTACTTC | CATIPGTIQETQYF | TRBJ2-5 | once | TRBV24-1 | -
TGTGCCAGCAGCGCAAATTGGGGTGAGGGAACAGATACGCAGTATTTT | CASSANWGEGTDTQYF | TRBJ2-3 | few | TRBV9 | -
TGCGCCAGCAGGGGCCAGATAGATACTGAAGCTTTCTTT | CASRGQIDTEAFF | TRBJ1-1 | - | TRBV5-1 | -
TGCAGTGCTGAGGATGAGGGCGGGGCCTACGAGCAGTACTTC | CSAEDEGGAYEQYF | TRBJ2-7 | few | TRBV20-1 | -
TGTGCCAGCAGCTTAGGTCAGACTAGAACCCAAGAGACCCAGTACTTC | CASSLGQTRTQETQYF | TRBJ2-5 | few | TRBV7-2 | -
TGTGCCAGTAGTATAATCAGGGCCGCAGCGGATTCACCCCTCCACTTT | CASSIIRAAADSPLHF | TRBJ1-6 | - | TRBV19 | -
TGTGCCAGCAGCTTAGTTTGGCCCCCGACAGTGACTAACTATGGCTACACCTTC | CASSLVWPPTVTNYGYTF | TRBJ1-2 | few | TRBV7-9 | -
TGTGCCAGTAGTGTGGACAGTTTGGCGAGTTACGAGCAGTACTTC | CASSVDSLASYEQYF | TRBJ2-7 | - | TRBV19 | -
TGCAGTGCTAGTTTCGTCGGCGGCTACACCTTC | CSASFVGGYTF | TRBJ1-2 | - | TRBV20-1 | -
TGCAGTGCTAGAAAGCGGGTAGCCAAAAACATTCAGTACTTC | CSARKRVAKNIQYF | TRBJ2-4 | - | TRBV20-1 | -
TGCAGCGTGGACCTTAGCGGGGGTCGCTACAATGAGCAGTTCTTC | CSVDLSGGRYNEQFF | TRBJ2-1 | - | TRBV29-1 | TRBD2
TGCGCCAGCAGCCCATCTTTTCCACCCCCAAGGAGTGGCTACACCTTC | CASSPSFPPPRSGYTF | TRBJ1-2 | - | TRBV5-1 | -
TGCGCCAGCAGCTTGGAAGTTTACGAGACCCAGTACTTC | CASSLEVYETQYF | TRBJ2-5 | few | TRBV5-1 | -
TGTGCCAGCAGTATGCCCGGGACAGGGGGCTCGGATACGCAGTATTTT | CASSMPGTGGSDTQYF | TRBJ2-3 | few | TRBV12-3/TRBV12-4 | TRBD1
TGTGCCAGCAGTCGCTCGACAGAGAATAGCAATCAGCCCCAGCATTTT | CASSRSTENSNQPQHF | TRBJ1-5 | - | TRBV2 | -
TGCGCCAGCAGCTGGGGGACCACCTCAGGCGAGCAGTACTTC | CASSWGTTSGEQYF | TRBJ2-7 | few | TRBV5-1 | -
TGTGCCAGCAGCAAGAACACCGGGACTAGCGGGAGTTTCTCCTACGAGCAGTACTTC | CASSKNTGTSGSFSYEQYF | TRBJ2-7 | - | TRBV7-8 | TRBD2
TGTGCCAGCAGTCCATCCGGGACAGGGGGCGCGGGGAGTGAAGCTTTCTTT | CASSPSGTGGAGSEAFF | TRBJ1-1 | few | TRBV27 | TRBD1
TGTGCCAGCAGTTTTTACCCGGGCCTTGAGGAGCAGTTCTTC | CASSFYPGLEEQFF | TRBJ2-1 | - | TRBV27 | -
TGTGCCAGCAGTTTAGGTGCGGGAGTACTCTCCTACGAGCAGTACTTC | CASSLGAGVLSYEQYF | TRBJ2-7 | few | TRBV12-3/TRBV12-4 | TRBD2
TGTGCCTCTCCTGGAGGGTACGGAAACATTCAGTACTTC | CASPGGYGNIQYF | TRBJ2-4 | - | TRBV7-9 | -
TGCAGCGTTGAAGATCAGGGATACGAGCAGTACTTC | CSVEDQGYEQYF | TRBJ2-7 | - | TRBV29-1 | -
TGTGCCAGCAGTGAACAGTCCCTTAGCAATCAGCCCCAGCATTTT | CASSEQSLSNQPQHF | TRBJ1-5 | once | TRBV2 | -
TGTGCCACCGGTATAGGCGTGGTCGCTGAGCAGTTCTTC | CATGIGVVAEQFF | TRBJ2-1 | few | TRBV24-1 | -
TGTGCCAGCAGCAGGGCCCCCGGGGAGCTGTTTTTT | CASSRAPGELFF | TRBJ2-2 | many | TRBV7-9 | -
TGCAGCGTTGAAAAGCGAACAGGGAGGGCTAAGAACTATGGCTACACCTTC | CSVEKRTGRAKNYGYTF | TRBJ1-2 | few | TRBV29-1 | -
TGTGCCAGCAGCAACCCGACAGGGAACACTGAAGCTTTCTTT | CASSNPTGNTEAFF | TRBJ1-1 | - | TRBV5-6 | -
TGTGCCATCAGCGTAGGGTCTAACTATGGCTACACCTTC | CAISVGSNYGYTF | TRBJ1-2 | many | TRBV10-3 | -
TGCAGTGCTAGGGGACGGACGGGGGAGCAGTACTTC | CSARGRTGEQYF | TRBJ2-7 | - | TRBV20-1 | -
TGCGCCAGCAGCCCCTATGGGGGGCGTGAAGAAAAACTGTTTTTT | CASSPYGGREEKLFF | TRBJ1-4 | - | TRBV5-1 | -
TGTGCCAGCAGCAGTCAGGGGACAGGGAGCACAGATACGCAGTATTTT | CASSSQGTGSTDTQYF | TRBJ2-3 | - | TRBV7-2 | TRBD1
TGCAGTGCTTCTAGCGGAGGGGGTCGAAAAGATACGCAGTATTTT | CSASSGGGRKDTQYF | TRBJ2-3 | few | TRBV20-1 | -
TGCGCCAGCAGCTATCTCAGGACAGTGAGGAACACTGAAGCTTTCTTT | CASSYLRTVRNTEAFF | TRBJ1-1 | few | TRBV5-1 | -
TGTGCCAGTTTGGGGGAGCGCGGAGCTTTCTTT | CASLGERGAFF | TRBJ1-1 | - | TRBV25-1 | -